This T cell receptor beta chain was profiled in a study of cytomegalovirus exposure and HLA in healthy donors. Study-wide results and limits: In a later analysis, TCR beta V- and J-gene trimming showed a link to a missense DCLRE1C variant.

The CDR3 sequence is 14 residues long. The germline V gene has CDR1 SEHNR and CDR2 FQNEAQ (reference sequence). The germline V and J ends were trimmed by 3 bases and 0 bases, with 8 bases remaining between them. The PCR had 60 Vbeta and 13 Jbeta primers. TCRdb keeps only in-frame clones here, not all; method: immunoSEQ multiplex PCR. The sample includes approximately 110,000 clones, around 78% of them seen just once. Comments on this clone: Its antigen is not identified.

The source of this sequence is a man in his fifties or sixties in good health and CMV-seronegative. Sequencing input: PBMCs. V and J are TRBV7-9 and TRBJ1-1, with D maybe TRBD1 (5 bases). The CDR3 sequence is CASSLQGMNTEAFF. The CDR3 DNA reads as TGTGCCAGCAGCTTGCAGGGAATGAACACTGAAGCTTTCTTT.